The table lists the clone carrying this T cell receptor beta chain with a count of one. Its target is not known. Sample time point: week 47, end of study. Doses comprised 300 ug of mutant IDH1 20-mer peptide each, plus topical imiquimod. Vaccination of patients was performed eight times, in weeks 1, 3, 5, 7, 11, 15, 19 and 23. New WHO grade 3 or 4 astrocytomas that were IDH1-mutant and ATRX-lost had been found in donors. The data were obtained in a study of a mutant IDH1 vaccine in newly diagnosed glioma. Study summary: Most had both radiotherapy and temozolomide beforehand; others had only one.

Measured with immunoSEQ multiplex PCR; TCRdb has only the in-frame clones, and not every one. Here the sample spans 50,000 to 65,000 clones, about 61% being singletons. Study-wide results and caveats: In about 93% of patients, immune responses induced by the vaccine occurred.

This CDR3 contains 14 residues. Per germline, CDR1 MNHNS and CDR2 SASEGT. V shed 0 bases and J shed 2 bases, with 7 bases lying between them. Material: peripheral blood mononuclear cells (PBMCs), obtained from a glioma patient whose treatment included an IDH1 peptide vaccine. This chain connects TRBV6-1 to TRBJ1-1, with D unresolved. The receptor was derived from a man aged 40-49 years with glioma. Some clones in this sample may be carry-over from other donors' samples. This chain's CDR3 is CASSEARGNTEAFF. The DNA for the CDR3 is TGTGCCAGCAGTGAAGCCCGGGGTAACACTGAAGCTTTCTTT.